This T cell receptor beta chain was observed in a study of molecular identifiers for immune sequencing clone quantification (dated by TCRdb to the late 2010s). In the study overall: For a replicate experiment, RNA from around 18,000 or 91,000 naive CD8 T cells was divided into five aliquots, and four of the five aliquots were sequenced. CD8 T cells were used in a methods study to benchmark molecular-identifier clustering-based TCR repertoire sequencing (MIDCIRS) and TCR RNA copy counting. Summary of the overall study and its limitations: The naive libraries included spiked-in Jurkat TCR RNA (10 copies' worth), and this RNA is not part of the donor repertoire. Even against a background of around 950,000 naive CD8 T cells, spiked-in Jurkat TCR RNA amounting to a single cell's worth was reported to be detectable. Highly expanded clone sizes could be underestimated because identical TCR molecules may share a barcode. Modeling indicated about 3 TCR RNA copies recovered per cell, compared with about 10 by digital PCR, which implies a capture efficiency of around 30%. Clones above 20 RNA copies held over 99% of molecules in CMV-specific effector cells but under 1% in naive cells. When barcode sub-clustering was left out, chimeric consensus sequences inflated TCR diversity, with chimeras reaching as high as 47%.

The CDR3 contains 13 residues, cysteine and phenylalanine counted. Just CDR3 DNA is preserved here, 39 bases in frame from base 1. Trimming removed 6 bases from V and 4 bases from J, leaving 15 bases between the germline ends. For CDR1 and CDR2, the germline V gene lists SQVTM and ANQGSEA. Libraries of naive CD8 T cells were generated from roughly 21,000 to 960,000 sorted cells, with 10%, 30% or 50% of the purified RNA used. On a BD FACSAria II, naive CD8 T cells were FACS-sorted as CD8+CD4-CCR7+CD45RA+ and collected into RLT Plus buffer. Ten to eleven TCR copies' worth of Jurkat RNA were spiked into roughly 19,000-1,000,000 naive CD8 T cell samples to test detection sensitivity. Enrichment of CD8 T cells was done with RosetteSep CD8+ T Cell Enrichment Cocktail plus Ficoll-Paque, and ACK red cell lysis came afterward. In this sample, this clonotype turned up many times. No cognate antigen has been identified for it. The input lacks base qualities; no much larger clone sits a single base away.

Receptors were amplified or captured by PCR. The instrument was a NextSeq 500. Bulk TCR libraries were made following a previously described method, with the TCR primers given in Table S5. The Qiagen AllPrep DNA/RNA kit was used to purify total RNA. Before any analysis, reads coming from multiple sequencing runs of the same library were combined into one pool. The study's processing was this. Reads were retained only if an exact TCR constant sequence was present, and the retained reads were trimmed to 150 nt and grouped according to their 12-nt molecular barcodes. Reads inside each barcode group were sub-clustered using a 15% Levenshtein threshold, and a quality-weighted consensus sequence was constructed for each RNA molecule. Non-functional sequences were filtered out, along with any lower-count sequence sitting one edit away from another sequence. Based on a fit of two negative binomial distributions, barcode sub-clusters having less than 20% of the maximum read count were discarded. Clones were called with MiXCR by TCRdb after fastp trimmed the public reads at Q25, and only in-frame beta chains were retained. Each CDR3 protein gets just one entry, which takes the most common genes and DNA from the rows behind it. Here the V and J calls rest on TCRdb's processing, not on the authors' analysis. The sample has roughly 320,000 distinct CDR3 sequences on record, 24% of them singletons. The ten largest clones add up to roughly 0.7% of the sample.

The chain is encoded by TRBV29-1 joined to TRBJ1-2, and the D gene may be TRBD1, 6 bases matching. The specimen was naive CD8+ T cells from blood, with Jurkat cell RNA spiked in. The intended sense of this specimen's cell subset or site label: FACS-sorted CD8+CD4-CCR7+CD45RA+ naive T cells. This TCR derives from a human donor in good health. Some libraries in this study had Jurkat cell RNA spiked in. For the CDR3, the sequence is CSVPVPGVYGYTF. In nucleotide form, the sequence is TGCAGCGTCCCCGTTCCAGGGGTCTATGGCTACACCTTC.